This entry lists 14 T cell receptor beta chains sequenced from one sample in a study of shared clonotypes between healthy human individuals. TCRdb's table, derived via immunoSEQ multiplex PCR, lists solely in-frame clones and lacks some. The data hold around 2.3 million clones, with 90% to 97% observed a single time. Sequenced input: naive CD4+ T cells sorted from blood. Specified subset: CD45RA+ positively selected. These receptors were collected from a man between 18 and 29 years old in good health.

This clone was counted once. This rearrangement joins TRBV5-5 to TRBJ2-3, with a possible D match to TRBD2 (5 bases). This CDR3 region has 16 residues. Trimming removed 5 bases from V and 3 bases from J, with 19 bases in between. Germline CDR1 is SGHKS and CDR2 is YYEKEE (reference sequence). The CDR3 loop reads CASRSRGADLTDTQYF. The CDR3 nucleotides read TGTGCCAGCAGATCCCGAGGAGCGGACCTGACAGATACGCAGTATTTT.

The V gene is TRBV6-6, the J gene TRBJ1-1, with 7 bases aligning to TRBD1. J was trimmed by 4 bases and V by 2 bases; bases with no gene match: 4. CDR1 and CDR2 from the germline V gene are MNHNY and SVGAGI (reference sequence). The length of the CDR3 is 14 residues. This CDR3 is CASSYPEGATEAFF. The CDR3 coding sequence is TGTGCCAGCAGTTACCCGGAGGGGGCCACTGAAGCTTTCTTT.

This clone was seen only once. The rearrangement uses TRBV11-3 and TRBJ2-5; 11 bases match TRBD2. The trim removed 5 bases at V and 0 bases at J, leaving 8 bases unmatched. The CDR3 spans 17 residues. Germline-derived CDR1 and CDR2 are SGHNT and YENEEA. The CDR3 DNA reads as TGTGCCAGCAGCCAAGGGACTAGCGGACGACACCAAGAGACCCAGTACTTC. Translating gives CASSQGTSGRHQETQYF.

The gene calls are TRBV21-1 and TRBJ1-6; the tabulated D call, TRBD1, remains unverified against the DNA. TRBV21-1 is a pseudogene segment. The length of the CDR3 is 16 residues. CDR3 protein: CASSNRAGPYNSPLHF. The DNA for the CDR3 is TGTGCCAGCAGCAATCGAGCAGGGCCCTATAATTCACCCCTCCACTTT.

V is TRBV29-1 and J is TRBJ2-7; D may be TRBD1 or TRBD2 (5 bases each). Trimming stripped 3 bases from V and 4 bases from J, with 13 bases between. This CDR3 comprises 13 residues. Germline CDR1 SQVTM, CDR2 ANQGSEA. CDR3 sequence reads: CSVEVAGGYEQYF. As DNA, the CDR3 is TGCAGCGTTGAGGTGGCTGGGGGATACGAGCAGTACTTC.

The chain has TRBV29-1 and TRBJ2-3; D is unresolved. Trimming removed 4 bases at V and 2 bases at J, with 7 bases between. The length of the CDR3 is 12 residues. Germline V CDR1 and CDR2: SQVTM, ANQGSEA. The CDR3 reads CSVGSATDTQYF. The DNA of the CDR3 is TGCAGCGTTGGCAGTGCCACAGATACGCAGTATTTT.

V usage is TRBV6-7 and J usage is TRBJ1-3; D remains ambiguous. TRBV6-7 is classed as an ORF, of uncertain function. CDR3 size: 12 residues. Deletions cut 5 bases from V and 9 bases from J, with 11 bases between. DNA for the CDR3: TGTGCCAGCAGTCCCATTCTAGGCACCATATATTTT. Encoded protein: CASSPILGTIYF.

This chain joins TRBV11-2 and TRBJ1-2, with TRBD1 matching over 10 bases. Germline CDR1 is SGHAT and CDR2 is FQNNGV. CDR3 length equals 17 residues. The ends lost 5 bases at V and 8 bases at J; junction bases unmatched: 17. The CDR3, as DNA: TGTGCCAGCAGCACACCTCCGGGCGGACAGGGGGAGAAAGGCTACACCTTC. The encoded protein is CASSTPPGGQGEKGYTF.

The CDR3 loop reads CASTTTPGLGETQYF. CDR3 bases: TGTGCCAGCACCACCACCCCAGGGCTTGGAGAGACCCAGTACTTC. The chain is built from TRBV21-1 and TRBJ2-5; the DNA was not used to check the table's D call, TRBD1. TRBV21-1 is a pseudogene. The CDR3 length is 15 residues.

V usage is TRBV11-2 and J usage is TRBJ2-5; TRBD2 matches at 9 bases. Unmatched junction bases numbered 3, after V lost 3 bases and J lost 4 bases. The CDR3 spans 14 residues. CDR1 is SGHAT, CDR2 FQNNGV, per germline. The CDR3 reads CASSLLAGLETQYF. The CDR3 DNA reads TGTGCCAGCAGCTTGCTAGCGGGGTTAGAGACCCAGTACTTC.

DNA for the CDR3: TGCGCCAGCAGTACAGGGGGCGCGGAGACCCAGTACTTC. Protein: CASSTGGAETQYF. V and J are TRBV5-1 and TRBJ2-5, with 9 bases matching TRBD1. The CDR3 spans 13 residues. Losses at the gene ends were 5 bases for V and 5 bases for J; bases not matched to a gene: 4. Germline V CDR1 and CDR2: SGHRS, YFSETQ.

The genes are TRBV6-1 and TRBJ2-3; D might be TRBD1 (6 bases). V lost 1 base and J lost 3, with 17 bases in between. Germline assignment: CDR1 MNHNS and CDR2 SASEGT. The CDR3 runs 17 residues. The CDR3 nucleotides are TGTGCCAGCAGTGAAGGTCTTGTTTGGGGGCGGACAGATACGCAGTATTTT. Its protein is CASSEGLVWGRTDTQYF.

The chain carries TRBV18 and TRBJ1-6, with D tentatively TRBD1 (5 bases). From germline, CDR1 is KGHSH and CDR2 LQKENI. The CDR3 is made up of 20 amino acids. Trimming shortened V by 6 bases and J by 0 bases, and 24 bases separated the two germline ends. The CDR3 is CASSQGGTLKGYSYNSPLHF. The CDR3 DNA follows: TGTGCCAGCTCCCAGGGAGGGACTCTCAAGGGGTACTCCTATAATTCACCCCTCCACTTT.

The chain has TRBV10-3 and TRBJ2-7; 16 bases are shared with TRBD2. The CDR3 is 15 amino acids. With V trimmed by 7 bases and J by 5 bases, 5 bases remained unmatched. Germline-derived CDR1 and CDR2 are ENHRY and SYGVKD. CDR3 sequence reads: CAITGTSGRGNEQYF. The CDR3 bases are TGTGCCATCACTGGGACTAGCGGGAGGGGCAACGAGCAGTACTTC.